This TCR beta chain was recovered during a study of graft-versus-host responses after intestinal transplantation. On the study more broadly: Recipients were all induced with anti-thymocyte globulin, then given tacrolimus and steroids for about 3 years.

Repertoires were generated with immunoSEQ multiplex PCR, while TCRdb's copy carries only in-frame clones and drops some. This sample has about 15,000 clones, with roughly 60% found just once. The J segment lost 9 bases and the V segment lost 5 bases, leaving 7 bases of the junction unmatched. Germline CDR1 and CDR2: KGHSH and LQKENI. The CDR3 covers 14 residues. Study-wide points: HvG clone declines early post-transplant were associated with peak circulating GvH levels.

Intraepithelial lymphocytes and lamina propria lymphocytes were released through processing of graft tissue. Note on this clone: The target antigen is unknown.

The source of this sequence is a human patient who received an intestinal transplant, so some T cells may come from the graft donor. The sample was ileum tissue, taken 524 days after transplant. This chain links TRBV18 with TRBJ2-2; 9 bases map to TRBD1. The CDR3 reads CASSTGQGRRELFF. CDR3 coding DNA: TGTGCCAGCTCAACGGGACAGGGCAGACGGGAGCTGTTTTTT.